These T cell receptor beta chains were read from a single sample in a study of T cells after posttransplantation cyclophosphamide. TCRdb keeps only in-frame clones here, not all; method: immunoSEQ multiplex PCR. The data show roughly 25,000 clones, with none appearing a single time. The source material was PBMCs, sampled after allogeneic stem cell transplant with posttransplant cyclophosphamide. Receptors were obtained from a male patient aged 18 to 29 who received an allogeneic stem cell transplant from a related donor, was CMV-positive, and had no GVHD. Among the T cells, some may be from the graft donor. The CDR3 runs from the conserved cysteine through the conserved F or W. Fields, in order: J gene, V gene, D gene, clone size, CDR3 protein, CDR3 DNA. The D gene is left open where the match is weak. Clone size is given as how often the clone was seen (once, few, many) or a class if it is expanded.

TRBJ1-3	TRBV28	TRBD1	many	CASSRQGAYGNTIYF	TGTGCCAGCAGTAGACAGGGGGCCTACGGAAACACCATATATTTT
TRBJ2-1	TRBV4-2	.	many	CASSQDGTENNEQFF	TGTGCCAGCAGCCAAGATGGAACAGAGAACAATGAGCAGTTCTTC
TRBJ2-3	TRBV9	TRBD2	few	CASSVHLAGNTDTQYF	TGTGCCAGCAGCGTACATCTAGCGGGAAACACAGATACGCAGTATTTT
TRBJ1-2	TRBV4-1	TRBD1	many	CASSQVGQGQGNGYTF	TGCGCCAGCAGCCAAGTCGGGCAGGGACAGGGCAATGGCTACACCTTC
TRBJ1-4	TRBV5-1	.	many	CASSKEGHSTNEKLFF	TGCGCCAGCAGCAAAGAGGGACACTCAACTAATGAAAAACTGTTTTTT
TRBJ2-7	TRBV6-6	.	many	CASSGDLGAYEQYF	TGTGCCAGCAGTGGGGACTTGGGGGCCTACGAGCAGTACTTC
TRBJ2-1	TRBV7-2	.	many	CASSFLRYNEQFF	TGTGCCAGCAGCTTTCTTAGATACAATGAGCAGTTCTTC
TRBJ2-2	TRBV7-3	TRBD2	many	CASSFPSGGANTGELFF	TGTGCCAGCAGCTTCCCCAGCGGGGGGGCGAACACCGGGGAGCTGTTTTTT
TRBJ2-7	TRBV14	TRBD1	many	CASSPPSGTGCGEQYF	TGTGCCAGCAGCCCCCCGAGCGGGACAGGGTGTGGCGAGCAGTACTTC
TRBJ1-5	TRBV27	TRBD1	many	CASSLGQGNQPQHF	TGTGCCAGCAGTTTAGGACAGGGCAATCAGCCCCAGCATTTT
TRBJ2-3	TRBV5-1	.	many	CASSSFYRSGLNTDTQYF	TGCGCCAGCAGCTCCTTTTATCGAAGCGGGCTTAATACAGATACGCAGTATTTT
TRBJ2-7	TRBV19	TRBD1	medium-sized	CASSMQGAYEQYF	TGTGCCAGTAGTATGCAGGGGGCTTATGAGCAGTACTTC
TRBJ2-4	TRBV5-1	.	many	CASSLDGNIQYF	TGCGCCAGCAGCTTGGACGGGAACATTCAGTACTTC
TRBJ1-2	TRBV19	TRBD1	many	CASNGRTGEDYGYTF	TGTGCCAGTAACGGCCGGACAGGGGAGGACTATGGCTACACCTTC
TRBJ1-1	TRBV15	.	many	CATSRVTGNTEAFF	TGTGCCACCAGCAGAGTCACAGGGAACACTGAAGCTTTCTTT
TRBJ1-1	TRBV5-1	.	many	CASTQEGTEAFF	TGCGCCAGCACCCAGGAGGGGACTGAAGCTTTCTTT